This entry concerns a single T cell receptor beta chain. No patient had received any treatment before thyroid surgery. The authors' processing: A classifier of distant metastasis in papillary thyroid cancer was built from CDR3 differences (across clinicopathological groups). TCRdb re-called the PCR reads via MiXCR. The V and J calls here are based on TCRdb, not the publication. Among approximately 21,000 clones listed, 20% were seen once. This sample is part of a study of metastatic and nonmetastatic thyroid tumors. The wider study: The comparison covered peripheral blood and tumor or nodule tissue in malignant and benign thyroid patients.

The sample was blood. This TCR was recovered from a female donor with papillary thyroid cancer or a benign thyroid nodule (not recorded which). Some clones in this sample may be carry-over from other donors' samples.

In DNA form, the CDR3 reads TGTGCCAGCAGCCAACGGGACAGGGGTATCAATGGCTACACCTTC. It specifies CASSQRDRGINGYTF. The chain uses TRBV2 and TRBJ1-2; the match to TRBD1 covers 10 bases. The junction had 10 bases not matched to a gene; V was cut back by 6 bases and J by 6 bases. Germline assignment: CDR1 SNHLY and CDR2 FYNNEI. The CDR3 spans 15 residues.